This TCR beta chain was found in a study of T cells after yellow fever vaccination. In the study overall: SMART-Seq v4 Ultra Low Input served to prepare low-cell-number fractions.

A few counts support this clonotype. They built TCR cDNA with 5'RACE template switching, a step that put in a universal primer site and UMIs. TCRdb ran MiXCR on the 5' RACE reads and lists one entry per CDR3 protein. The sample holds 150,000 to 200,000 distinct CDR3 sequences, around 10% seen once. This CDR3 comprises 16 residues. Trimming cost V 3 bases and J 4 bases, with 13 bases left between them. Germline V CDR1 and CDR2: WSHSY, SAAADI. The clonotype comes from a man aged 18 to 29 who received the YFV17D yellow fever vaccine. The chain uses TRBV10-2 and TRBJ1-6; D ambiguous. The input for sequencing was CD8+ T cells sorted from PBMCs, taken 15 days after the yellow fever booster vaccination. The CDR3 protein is CASSDGFDPYNSPLHF. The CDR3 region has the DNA TGCGCCAGCAGTGACGGCTTCGACCCATATAATTCACCCCTCCACTTT.